This T cell receptor beta chain is from a study of T cells after yellow fever vaccination. Study observations and caveats: A minor fraction of clonotypes spanned both CD4 and CD8 compartments. Most primary-vaccination clones reappeared after the booster (more than 95% CD4, about 88% CD8).

Details on this clonotype: The antigen remains undetermined.

Universal primer sites and UMIs were introduced during 5'RACE template-switching synthesis of TCR cDNA. TCRdb processed the 5' RACE reads anew with MiXCR; each CDR3 protein has one entry. The data contain approximately 450,000 distinct CDR3 sequences, roughly a sixth of them singletons. This clonotype originated in a man aged 18 to 35 who received the YFV17D yellow fever vaccine. Sequencing was performed on PBMCs, taken before the yellow fever booster vaccination.

This chain's CDR3 is CAISDTEVVGYTF. The CDR3 nucleotides read TGTGCCATCAGTGATACCGAGGTGGTCGGCTACACCTTC. This rearrangement joins TRBV10-3 to TRBJ1-2; D remains ambiguous. V was trimmed by 3 bases and J by 8 bases, leaving 13 bases between them. The germline CDR1 and CDR2 sequences are ENHRY and SYGVKD. The CDR3 runs to 13 residues.